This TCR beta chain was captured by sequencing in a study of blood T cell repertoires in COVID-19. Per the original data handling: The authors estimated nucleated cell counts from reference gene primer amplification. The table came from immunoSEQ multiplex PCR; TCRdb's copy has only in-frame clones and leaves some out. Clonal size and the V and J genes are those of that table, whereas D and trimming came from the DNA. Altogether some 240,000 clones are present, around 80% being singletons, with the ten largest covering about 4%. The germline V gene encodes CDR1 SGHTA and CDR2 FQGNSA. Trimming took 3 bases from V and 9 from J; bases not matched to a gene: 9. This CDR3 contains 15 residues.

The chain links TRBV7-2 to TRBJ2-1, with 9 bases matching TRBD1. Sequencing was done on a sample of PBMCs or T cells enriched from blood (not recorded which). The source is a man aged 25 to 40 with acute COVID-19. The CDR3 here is CASSFGQGYGGEQFF. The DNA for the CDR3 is TGTGCCAGCAGCTTCGGACAGGGGTATGGAGGTGAGCAGTTCTTC.